This T cell receptor (beta chain) was captured by sequencing in a study of T-cell reconstitution after alpha-beta-depleted transplantation in children. Germline V gives CDR1 LGHDT, CDR2 YNNKEL (reference sequence). This CDR3 is 15 amino acids long. Trimming removed 4 bases from V and 2 bases from J, with 11 bases in between. Unique molecular identifiers were incorporated into the prepared TCRbeta library. TCRdb reprocessed the PCR reads with MiXCR, giving one entry per CDR3 protein. The sample carries about 640,000 distinct CDR3 sequences, roughly 15% recorded once. The clonotype originates from a human donor who donated a stem cell graft to a child with acute myeloid leukemia. V gene TRBV3-1 combines with J gene TRBJ2-2; the D is unclear. The material sequenced was PBMCs from the stem cell graft donor, taken from the stem cell graft. CDR3 nucleotide sequence: TGTGCCAGCAGCCCGAGAGCCGTAAACACCGGGGAGCTGTTTTTT. Translating it yields CASSPRAVNTGELFF.